Each of the 14 T cell receptor beta chains below was sequenced from the same sample in a study of cytomegalovirus exposure and HLA in healthy donors. With 60 Vbeta and 13 Jbeta primers, the PCR was carried out. Sequencing used immunoSEQ multiplex PCR; TCRdb keeps in-frame clones, though not all of them. The data contain 100,000 to 120,000 clones, approximately 84% of them singletons. Material: PBMCs. The source is a middle-aged man in good health and CMV-seronegative.

The J gene is TRBJ1-5, the V gene TRBV28; 8 bases are a match to TRBD1. V trimming: 5 bases; J trimming: 11 bases; junction bases outside the gene matches: 11. The CDR3 spans 14 residues. Germline CDR1 is MDHEN and CDR2 is SYDVKM. The CDR3 bases are TGTGCCAGCAGTCGGACAGGGCTCCCCCCGGCCCAGCATTTT. Translation gives CASSRTGLPPAQHF. The entire variable domain, with the rest obtained from reference TRBV28 and TRBJ1-5, is as follows: DVKVTQSSRYLVKRTGEKVFLECVQDMDHENMFWYRQDPGLGLRLIYFSYDVKMKEKGDIPEGYSVSREKKERFSLILESASTNQTSMYLCASSRTGLPPAQHFGDGTRLSIL.

The chain links TRBV9 to TRBJ1-1, with TRBD1 matching 7 bases. The CDR3 consists of 15 residues. J was trimmed by 0 bases and V by 3 bases; bases with no gene match: 5. Germline V CDR1 and CDR2: SGDLS, YYNGEE. Here the CDR3 reads CASSGYRGMNTEAFF. DNA of the CDR3: TGTGCCAGCAGCGGATACAGGGGTATGAACACTGAAGCTTTCTTT.

This chain connects TRBV6-1 to TRBJ1-3, with no clear D. The CDR3 extends over 14 amino acids. V lost 7 bases, J lost 0 bases, and 10 bases lay in between. Germline CDR1 and CDR2: MNHNS and SASEGT. The CDR3 spells CASKVSGSGNTIYF. CDR3 nucleotide sequence: TGTGCCAGCAAAGTCTCGGGCTCTGGAAACACCATATATTTT.

The chain combines TRBV29-1 with TRBJ2-2; 13 bases align to TRBD2. This CDR3 contains 14 residues. The V gene's germline CDR1 is SQVTM and CDR2 ANQGSEA. V lost 6 bases and J lost 7; bases outside the gene matches: 5. CDR3 bases: TGCAGCGTAACGGGACTAGCGGGGAGCGGGGAGCTGTTTTTT. Its protein product is CSVTGLAGSGELFF.

The gene calls are TRBV4-2 and TRBJ1-5; D possibly corresponds to TRBD1 (6 bases). Trimming removed 1 base at V and 4 bases at J, with 14 bases between. The CDR3 has 16 amino acids. CDR1 is LGHNA and CDR2 is YNFKEQ in the germline V gene. The CDR3 region is CASSQGTHGQNQPQHF. In DNA, the CDR3 is TGTGCCAGCAGCCAAGGAACACACGGACAGAATCAGCCCCAGCATTTT.

V and J are TRBV6-5 and TRBJ1-2; 7 bases map to TRBD1. This CDR3 contains 14 residues. V was clipped by 6 bases and J by 5 bases; unmatched bases: 9. The V gene's germline CDR1 is MNHEY and CDR2 SVGAGI. The DNA of the CDR3 is TGTGCCAGCAGCCACAGGGGTCTACGGTATGGCTACACCTTC. It codes for CASSHRGLRYGYTF.

This chain uses TRBV16 with TRBJ1-5; possible D gene TRBD1, 6 bases. CDR1 is KGHSY, CDR2 FQNENV, per germline. CDR3 size: 15 residues. V was clipped by 0 bases and J by 7 bases, with 13 bases between them. The CDR3: CASSQSRSTGQPQHF. The CDR3 bases are TGTGCCAGCAGCCAATCGAGGTCGACAGGCCAGCCCCAGCATTTT.

The V and J genes are TRBV5-1 and TRBJ2-7; 8 positions agree with TRBD1. Germline V gene lookup returns CDR1 SGHRS and CDR2 YFSETQ. Unmatched junction bases numbered 5, after V lost 0 bases and J lost 3 bases. The CDR3 length is 15 residues. CDR3 in amino acids: CASSLAQTGGYEQYF. The CDR3 coding sequence is TGCGCCAGCAGCTTGGCCCAAACAGGGGGCTACGAGCAGTACTTC.

The V gene is TRBV27, the J gene TRBJ2-7; 12 positions match TRBD1. The CDR3 runs to 15 residues. In germline, CDR1 is MNHEY, CDR2 SMNVEV (reference sequence). The V gene end was trimmed by 6 bases and the J gene end by 5 bases; junction bases not matched to a gene: 8. The DNA for the CDR3 is TGTGCCAGCAGCGACCGGGACAGGGGGCAGAACGAGCAGTACTTC. Translation: CASSDRDRGQNEQYF.

This clone was found a few times. The chain uses TRBV27 and TRBJ1-5; weak D call: TRBD1 (5 bases). This CDR3 is 15 amino acids long. Germline V gives CDR1 MNHEY, CDR2 SMNVEV (reference sequence). V gave up 5 bases and J gave up 2 bases, with 13 bases separating them. CDR3 nucleotide sequence: TGTGCCAGCAGTCCGCTCTCGGGGGGCAATCAGCCCCAGCATTTT. Residues: CASSPLSGGNQPQHF.

The rearrangement joins TRBV15 to TRBJ2-4; no clear D. CDR1 is LNHNV and CDR2 is YYDKDF in the germline V gene (reference sequence). CDR3 length: 18 amino acids. Trimming stripped 0 bases from V and 0 bases from J, with 15 bases between. This CDR3 is CATSRDPNPKLAKNIQYF. The DNA of the CDR3 is TGTGCCACCAGCAGAGATCCCAACCCTAAATTAGCCAAAAACATTCAGTACTTC. The full variable domain, completed using reference TRBV15 and TRBJ2-4, is DAMVIQNPRYQVTQFGKPVTLSCSQTLNHNVMYWYQQKSSQAPKLLFHYYDKDFNNEADTPDNFQSRRPNTSFCFLDIRSPGLGDTAMYLCATSRDPNPKLAKNIQYFGAGTRLSVL.

This clone showed up just once. This chain joins TRBV7-2 and TRBJ2-7; 9 bases agree with TRBD2. Losses at the gene ends were 3 bases for V and 2 bases for J; bases not matched to a gene: 8. The germline gives CDR1 SGHTA, CDR2 FQGNSA. CDR3 size: 16 residues. For the CDR3, the DNA is TGTGCCAGCAGCTTTCCCAGTGGCGGGGGGGCCTACGAGCAGTACTTC. This encodes CASSFPSGGGAYEQYF.

The chain joins TRBV6-5 to TRBJ1-1; TRBD1 matches 7 bases. V shed 4 bases and J 5 bases; nucleotides not matched to a gene: 4. Germline V gene sequence: CDR1 MNHEY, CDR2 SVGAGI. This CDR3 has 13 amino acids. CDR3 nucleotide sequence: TGTGCCAGCAGTTCGACAGGGTGGACTGAAGCTTTCTTT. Its protein product is CASSSTGWTEAFF.

Only one count was recorded for this clone. V and J are TRBV5-1 and TRBJ2-2; D not resolved. CDR3 length: 14 amino acids. Trimming stripped 4 bases from V and 5 bases from J, with 12 bases between. Germline V lookup: CDR1 SGHRS, CDR2 YFSETQ. The CDR3 coding sequence is TGCGCCAGCAGCCCCCTCACAGAAACCGGGGAGCTGTTTTTT. Its protein is CASSPLTETGELFF.